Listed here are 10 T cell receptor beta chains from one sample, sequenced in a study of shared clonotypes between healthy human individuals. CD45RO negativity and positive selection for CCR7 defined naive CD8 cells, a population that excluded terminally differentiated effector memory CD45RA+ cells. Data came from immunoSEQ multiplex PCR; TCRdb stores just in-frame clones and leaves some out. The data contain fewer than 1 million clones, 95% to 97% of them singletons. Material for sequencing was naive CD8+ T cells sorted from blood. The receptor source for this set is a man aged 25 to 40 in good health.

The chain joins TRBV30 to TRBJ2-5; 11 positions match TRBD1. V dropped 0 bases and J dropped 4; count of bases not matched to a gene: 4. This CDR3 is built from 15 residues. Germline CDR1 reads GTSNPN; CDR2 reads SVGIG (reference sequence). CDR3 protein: CAWSVSDRGRETQYF. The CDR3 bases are TGTGCCTGGAGTGTGTCGGACAGGGGGCGAGAGACCCAGTACTTC.

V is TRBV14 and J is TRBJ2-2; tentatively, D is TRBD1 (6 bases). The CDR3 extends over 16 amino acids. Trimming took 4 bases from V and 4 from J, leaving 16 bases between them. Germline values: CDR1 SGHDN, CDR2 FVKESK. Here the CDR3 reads CASSPTSGASTGELFF. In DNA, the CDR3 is TGTGCCAGCAGCCCTACGTCAGGGGCGAGCACCGGGGAGCTGTTTTTT.

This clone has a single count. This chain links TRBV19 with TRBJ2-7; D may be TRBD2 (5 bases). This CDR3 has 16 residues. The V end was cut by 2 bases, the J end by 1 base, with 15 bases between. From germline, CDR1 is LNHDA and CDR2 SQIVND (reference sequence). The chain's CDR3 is CASSISAATNSYEQYF. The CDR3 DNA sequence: TGTGCCAGTAGTATATCAGCAGCGACTAATTCCTACGAGCAGTACTTC.

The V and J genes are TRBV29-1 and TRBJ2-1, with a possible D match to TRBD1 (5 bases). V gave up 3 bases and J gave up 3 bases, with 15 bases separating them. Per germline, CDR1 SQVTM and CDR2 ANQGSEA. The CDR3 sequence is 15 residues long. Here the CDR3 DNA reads TGCAGCGTTGAGCCGGCAGGGTCAAACTACAATGAGCAGTTCTTC. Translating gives CSVEPAGSNYNEQFF.

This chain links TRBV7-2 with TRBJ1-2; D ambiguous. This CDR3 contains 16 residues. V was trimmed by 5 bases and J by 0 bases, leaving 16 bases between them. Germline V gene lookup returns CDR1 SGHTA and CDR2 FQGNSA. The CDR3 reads CASSPAGGRTNYGYTF. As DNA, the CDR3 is TGTGCCAGCAGCCCGGCAGGTGGCAGGACTAACTATGGCTACACCTTC.

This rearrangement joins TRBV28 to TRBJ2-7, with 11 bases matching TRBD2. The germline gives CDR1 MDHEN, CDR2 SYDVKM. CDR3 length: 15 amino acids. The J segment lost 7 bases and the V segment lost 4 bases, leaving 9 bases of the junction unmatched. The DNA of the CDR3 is TGTGCCAGCAGTTATTTACTAGCGGGAGTTCGAGAGCAGTACTTC. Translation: CASSYLLAGVREQYF.

The CDR3 region has the DNA TGTGCCAGCCGATTCAGGACTAGCGGGAGCTCGGCGAACACCGGGGAGCTGTTTTTT. Its protein is CASRFRTSGSSANTGELFF. J is TRBJ2-2 and V is TRBV21-1; the DNA was not compared with TRBD2, the D call given in the table. TRBV21-1 is a pseudogene segment. The CDR3 runs to 19 residues.

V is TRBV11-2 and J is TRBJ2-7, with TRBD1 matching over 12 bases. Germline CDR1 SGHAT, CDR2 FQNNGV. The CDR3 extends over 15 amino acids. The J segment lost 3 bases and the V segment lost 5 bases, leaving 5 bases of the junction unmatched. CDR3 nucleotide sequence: TGTGCCAGCAGCCCTGGGACAGGGGGCGGCTACGAGCAGTACTTC. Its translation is CASSPGTGGGYEQYF.

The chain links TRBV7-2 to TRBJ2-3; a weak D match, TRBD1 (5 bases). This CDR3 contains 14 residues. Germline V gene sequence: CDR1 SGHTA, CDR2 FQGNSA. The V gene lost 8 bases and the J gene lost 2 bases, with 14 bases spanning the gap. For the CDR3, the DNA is TGTGCCAGCGGGGCGAGAGCGAACACAGATACGCAGTATTTT. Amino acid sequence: CASGARANTDTQYF.

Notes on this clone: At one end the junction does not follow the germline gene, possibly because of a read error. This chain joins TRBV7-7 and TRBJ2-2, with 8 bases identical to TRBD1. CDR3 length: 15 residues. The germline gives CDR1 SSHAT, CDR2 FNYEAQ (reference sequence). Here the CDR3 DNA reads TGTGCTAGCAGCCCCGGGACAGGGAACACCGGGGAGCTGTTTTTT. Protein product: CASSPGTGNTGELFF.